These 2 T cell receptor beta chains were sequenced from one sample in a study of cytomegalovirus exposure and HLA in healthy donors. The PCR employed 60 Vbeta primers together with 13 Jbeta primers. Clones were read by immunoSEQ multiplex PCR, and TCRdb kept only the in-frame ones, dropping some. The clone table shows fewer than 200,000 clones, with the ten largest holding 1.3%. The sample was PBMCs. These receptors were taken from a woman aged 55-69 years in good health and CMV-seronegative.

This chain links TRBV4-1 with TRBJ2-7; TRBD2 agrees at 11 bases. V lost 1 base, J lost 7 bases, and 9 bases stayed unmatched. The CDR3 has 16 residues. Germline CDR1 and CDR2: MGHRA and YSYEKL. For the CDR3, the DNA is TGCGCCAGCAGCCAAGCTCTAGCGGGGGGATTAGAGGAGCAGTACTTC. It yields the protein CASSQALAGGLEEQYF.

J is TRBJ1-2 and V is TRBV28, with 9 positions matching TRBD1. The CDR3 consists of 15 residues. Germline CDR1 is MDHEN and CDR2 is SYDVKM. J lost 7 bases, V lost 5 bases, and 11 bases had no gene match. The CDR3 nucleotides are TGTGCCAGCAGTGCCTCCGGGACAGGGAAAGGTGGCTACACCTTC. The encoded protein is CASSASGTGKGGYTF.